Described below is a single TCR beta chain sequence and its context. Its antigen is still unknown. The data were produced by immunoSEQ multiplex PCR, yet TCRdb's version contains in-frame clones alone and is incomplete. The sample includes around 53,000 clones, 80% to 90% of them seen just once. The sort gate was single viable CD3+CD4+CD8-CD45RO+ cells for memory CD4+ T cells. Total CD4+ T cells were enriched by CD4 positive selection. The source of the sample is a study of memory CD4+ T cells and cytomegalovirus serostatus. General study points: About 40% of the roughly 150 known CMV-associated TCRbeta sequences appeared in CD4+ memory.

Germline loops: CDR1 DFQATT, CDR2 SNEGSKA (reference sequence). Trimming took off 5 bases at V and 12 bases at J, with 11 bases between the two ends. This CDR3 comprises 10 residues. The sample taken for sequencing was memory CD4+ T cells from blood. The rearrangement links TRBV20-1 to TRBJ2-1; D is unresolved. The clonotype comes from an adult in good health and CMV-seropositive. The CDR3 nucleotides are TGCAGTGCTTACAGCCGGAGGCAGTTCTTC. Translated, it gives CSAYSRRQFF.